The 2 T cell receptor beta chains presented below share a single source sample, sequenced in a study of cytomegalovirus exposure and HLA in healthy donors. The PCR made use of 60 Vbeta and 13 Jbeta primers. The protocol was immunoSEQ multiplex PCR, while the TCRdb copy is restricted to in-frame clones and leaves out a portion. This sample carries roughly 100,000 clones, roughly 74% of them seen once, and the ten largest clones take 2.5%. Sequences were obtained from PBMCs. The source is a man in his forties in good health and CMV-seronegative.

This sequence joins TRBV5-1 and TRBJ2-3; 14 positions agree with TRBD2. Germline values: CDR1 SGHRS, CDR2 YFSETQ. The CDR3 is 16 amino acids. V lost 4 bases, J lost 7 bases, and 8 bases stayed unmatched. The CDR3 coding sequence is TGCGCCAGCAGCACCGCCGGGACTAGCGGGGGATATACGCAGTATTTT. Protein: CASSTAGTSGGYTQYF.

This clone was found once. The chain has TRBV4-1 and TRBJ1-3, with no clear D. V was clipped by 0 bases and J by 4 bases, with 10 bases between them. There are 15 residues in the CDR3. Looked up from germline, CDR1 is MGHRA and CDR2 is YSYEKL. CDR3: CASSQDPGKGNTIYF. In DNA form, the CDR3 reads TGCGCCAGCAGCCAAGATCCGGGGAAAGGAAACACCATATATTTT.